This TCR beta chain was recorded in a study of response to subunit inactivated influenza vaccine. Study findings and constraints: The authors offered the suggestion that each seasonal influenza vaccination recruits few new T cells.

TCRdb passed the RT-PCR reads through MiXCR, listing each CDR3 protein once. In the table there are hundreds of thousands of distinct CDR3 sequences, about 25% of which are singletons. The CDR3 contains 16 residues. CDR1 and CDR2 from the germline V gene are SGHRS and YFSETQ. V shed 4 bases and J 7 bases; nucleotides not matched to a gene: 10. About this clonotype: The antigen is not known.

The receptor comes from a man aged 45-60 years who received an inactivated influenza vaccine. Source: CD4+ T cells sorted from PBMCs, taken 5 days after vaccination. The V and J genes are TRBV5-1 and TRBJ1-4; 10 bases align to TRBD1. In DNA, the CDR3 is TGCGCCAGCAGCCCTTCTTCCGGGACAGGGGTTGAAAAACTGTTTTTT. Protein sequence: CASSPSSGTGVEKLFF.